The clone carrying this T cell receptor beta chain has a handful of counts. The entry originates in a study of T-cell memory formation after mild COVID-19. MiXCR, applied by TCRdb to the 5' RACE reads, yields one record per CDR3 protein. The profile shows approximately 350,000 distinct CDR3 sequences, over 13% of them singletons. The V end lost 3 bases, the J end lost 4 bases, and 9 bases lay between the germline ends. This CDR3 is built from 12 residues. CDR1 and CDR2 (germline): DFQATT, SNEGSKA (reference sequence). This sequence joins TRBV20-1 and TRBJ1-2, with D perhaps TRBD1 (6 bases). Material for sequencing was PBMCs or a T cell subset sorted from them (not recorded which). The TCR was taken from a man between 18 and 35 years old who had mild COVID-19 (a few samples of this study predate the infection). Cell type and time point are not known. Here the CDR3 reads CSASPGVYGYTF. The DNA for the CDR3 is TGCAGTGCTAGCCCAGGGGTCTATGGCTACACCTTC.